The entry below gives a single T cell receptor beta chain sequence along with its context. During active infection, Seattle patients enrolled and were then monitored through disease. The sample is drawn from a study of blood T cell repertoires in COVID-19. Study-wide context: PBMCs, B-cell-depleted T cells, or T cells were the source of the cDNA or gDNA that made up the material.

As processed by the authors: The authors estimated nucleated cell counts from reference gene primer amplification. The assay was immunoSEQ multiplex PCR, and TCRdb's table has in-frame clones only and misses some. D and trimming were read from the DNA, whereas the V and J calls and clone size are those reported in that table. There are 150,000 to 200,000 clones in the sample; about 81% occur only once, and roughly 8% lies in the top ten. Trimming took 1 base from V and 2 from J; bases not matched to a gene: 11. The CDR3 has 17 residues. Per the germline V gene, CDR1 is SGDLS and CDR2 is YYNGEE. The TCR sequence derives from a woman aged 55-69 years with COVID-19, enrolled during active disease. The V gene is TRBV9, the J gene TRBJ1-2; 7 bases fit TRBD1. The sample comprised peripheral blood. CDR3 sequence: CASSVSIDRVGNYGYTF. DNA for the CDR3: TGTGCCAGCAGCGTATCCATCGACAGGGTCGGGAACTATGGCTACACCTTC.